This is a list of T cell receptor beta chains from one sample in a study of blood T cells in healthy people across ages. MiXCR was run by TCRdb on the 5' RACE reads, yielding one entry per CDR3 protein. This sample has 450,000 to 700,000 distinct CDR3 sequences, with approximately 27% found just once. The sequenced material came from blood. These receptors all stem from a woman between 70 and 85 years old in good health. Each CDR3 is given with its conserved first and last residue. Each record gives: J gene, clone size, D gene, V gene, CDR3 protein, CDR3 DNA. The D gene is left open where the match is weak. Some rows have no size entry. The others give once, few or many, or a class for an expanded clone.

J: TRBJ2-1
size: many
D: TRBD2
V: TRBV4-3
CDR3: CASSQDLAGYNEQFF
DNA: TGCGCCAGCAGCCAAGACCTAGCGGGATACAATGAGCAGTTCTTC

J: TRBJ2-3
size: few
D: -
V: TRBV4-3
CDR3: CASSQDFPWDTQYF
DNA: TGCGCCAGCAGCCAAGACTTCCCGTGGGATACGCAGTATTTT

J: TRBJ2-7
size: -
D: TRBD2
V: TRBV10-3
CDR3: CAISGRGDNEQYF
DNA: TGTGCCATCAGTGGGCGGGGGGACAACGAGCAGTACTTC

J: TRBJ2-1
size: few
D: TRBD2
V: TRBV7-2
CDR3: CASRPARGGGEQFF
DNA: TGTGCCAGCCGGCCCGCCCGGGGGGGCGGTGAGCAGTTCTTC

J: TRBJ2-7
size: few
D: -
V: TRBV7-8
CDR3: CASSLGVGVYEQYF
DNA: TGTGCCAGCAGCTTAGGGGTAGGGGTCTACGAGCAGTACTTC

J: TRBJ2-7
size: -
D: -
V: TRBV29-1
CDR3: CSVVGTETRYEQYF
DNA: TGCAGCGTTGTAGGGACCGAAACCCGCTACGAGCAGTACTTC

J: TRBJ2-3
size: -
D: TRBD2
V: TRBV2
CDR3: CASNPSGGAADTQYF
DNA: TGTGCCAGCAACCCTAGCGGGGGGGCAGCAGATACGCAGTATTTT

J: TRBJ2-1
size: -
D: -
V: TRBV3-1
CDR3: CASSQKVGGGSYNEQFF
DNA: TGTGCCAGCAGCCAAAAGGTAGGGGGAGGTTCCTACAATGAGCAGTTCTTC

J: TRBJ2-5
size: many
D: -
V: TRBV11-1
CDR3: CASSLGPQQETQYF
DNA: TGTGCCAGCAGCCTAGGGCCCCAACAAGAGACCCAGTACTTC

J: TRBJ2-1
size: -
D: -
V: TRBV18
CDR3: CASSPGTDEQFF
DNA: TGTGCCAGCTCACCGGGTACGGATGAGCAGTTCTTC

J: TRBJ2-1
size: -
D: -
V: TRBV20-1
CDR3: CSARVPLATNEQFF
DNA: TGCAGTGCTAGAGTCCCTCTAGCGACCAATGAGCAGTTCTTC

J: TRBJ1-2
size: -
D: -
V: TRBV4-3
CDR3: CASSQLLGANYGYTF
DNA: TGCGCCAGCAGCCAATTGTTAGGAGCTAACTATGGCTACACCTTC

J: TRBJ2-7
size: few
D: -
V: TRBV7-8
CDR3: CAGSLQASYEQYF
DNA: TGTGCCGGCAGCTTACAGGCTTCCTACGAGCAGTACTTC

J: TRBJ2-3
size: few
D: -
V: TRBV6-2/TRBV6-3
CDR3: CASSYWKSTDTQYF
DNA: TGTGCCAGCAGTTATTGGAAAAGCACAGATACGCAGTATTTT

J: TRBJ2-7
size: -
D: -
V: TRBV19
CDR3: CASTNRVGYGQYF
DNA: TGTGCCAGTACCAACAGGGTGGGCTACGGGCAGTACTTC

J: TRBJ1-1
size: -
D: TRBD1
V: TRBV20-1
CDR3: CSATTGTAVNTEAFF
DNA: TGCAGTGCCACGACCGGGACAGCCGTGAACACTGAGGCTTTCTTT

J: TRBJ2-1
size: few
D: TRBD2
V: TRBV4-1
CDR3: CASSQDTGLAGRLSSYNEQFF
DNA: TGCGCCAGCAGCCAAGATACCGGACTAGCGGGGCGTCTGAGCTCCTACAATGAGCAGTTCTTC

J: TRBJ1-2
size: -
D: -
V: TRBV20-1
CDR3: CSATRGGYGYTF
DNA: TGCAGTGCTACCAGAGGGGGCTATGGCTACACCTTC

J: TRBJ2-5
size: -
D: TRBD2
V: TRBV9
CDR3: CASSPGLAGARGETQYF
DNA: TGTGCCAGCAGTCCAGGACTAGCGGGGGCCAGGGGGGAGACCCAGTACTTC

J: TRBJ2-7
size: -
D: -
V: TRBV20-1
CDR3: CSASRAGAAIWESHLYEQYF
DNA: TGCAGTGCTAGTAGAGCAGGGGCCGCGATATGGGAATCCCATTTATACGAGCAGTACTTC

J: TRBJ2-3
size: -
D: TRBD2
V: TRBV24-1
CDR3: CATSLAGGPDTQYF
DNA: TGTGCCACCAGCTTAGCGGGGGGGCCAGATACGCAGTATTTT

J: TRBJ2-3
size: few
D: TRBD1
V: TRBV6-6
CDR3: CASSYRDRGTDTQYF
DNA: TGTGCCAGCAGTTATAGGGACAGGGGCACAGATACGCAGTATTTT

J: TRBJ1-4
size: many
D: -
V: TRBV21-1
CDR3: CATARAKSEKLFF
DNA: TGTGCCACCGCACGTGCCAAAAGTGAAAAACTGTTTTTT

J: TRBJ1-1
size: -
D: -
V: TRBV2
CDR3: CAGTRSGITEAFF
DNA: TGTGCCGGCACCCGGTCAGGGATCACTGAAGCTTTCTTT